This passage covers 9 T cell receptor beta chains from one sample sequenced in a study of blood T cell repertoires in COVID-19. Generated by immunoSEQ multiplex PCR, the TCRdb table keeps only in-frame clones and is missing some. The repertoire holds 85,000 to 90,000 clones, with roughly 84% as singletons. Sequencing was done on a sample of peripheral blood. Receptors were obtained from a man in his 70s with acute or convalescent COVID-19.

The gene calls are TRBV10-1 and TRBJ1-3, with a weak D call TRBD1 (5 bases). The CDR3 loop spans 16 amino acids. Germline loops: CDR1 WNHNN, CDR2 SYGVQD (reference sequence). V shed 3 bases and J shed 0 bases, with 12 bases lying between them. CDR3 sequence: CASSDSTGLSGNTIYF. The DNA for the CDR3 is TGCGCCAGCAGTGATTCGACGGGACTCTCTGGAAACACCATATATTTT.

The J gene is TRBJ2-5, the V gene TRBV3-1 (or the pseudogene TRBV3-2); the match to TRBD2 covers 13 bases. CDR3 length: 16 residues. V lost 4 bases and J lost 4; bases outside the gene matches: 6. Looked up from germline, CDR1 is LGHDT and CDR2 is YNNKEL (reference sequence). For the CDR3, the DNA is TGTGCCAGCAGCCTCCTGAGACTAGCGGGGGGAGAGACCCAGTACTTC. It encodes CASSLLRLAGGETQYF.

The chain uses TRBV4-2 and TRBJ1-1, with D possibly being TRBD1 (6 bases). The CDR3 is 14 residues long. The germline V gene has CDR1 LGHNA and CDR2 YNFKEQ. Between the trimmed V and J ends, which lost 0 bases and 6 bases, there was a span of 11 bases. The CDR3 DNA is TGTGCCAGCAGCCAAGATCTGGGGGCACCTGAAGCTTTCTTT. Translated, it gives CASSQDLGAPEAFF.

This sequence joins TRBV11-2 and TRBJ2-1; TRBD1 aligns across 12 bases. This CDR3 has 15 residues. Trimming took 5 bases from V and 6 from J; bases not matched to a gene: 5. The germline V gene encodes CDR1 SGHAT and CDR2 FQNNGV. CDR3 sequence: CASSLGTGGSNEQFF. CDR3 bases: TGTGCCAGCAGCCTCGGGACAGGGGGCTCCAATGAGCAGTTCTTC.

This clone was detected once. The chain joins TRBV2 to TRBJ1-2, with D perhaps TRBD1 (5 bases). Between the trimmed V and J ends, which lost 5 bases and 7 bases, there was a span of 14 bases. CDR1 and CDR2 from the germline V gene are SNHLY and FYNNEI. The CDR3 contains 13 residues. The CDR3 nucleotides are TGTGCCAGCAGTAGAGACAGCCGACTTGGCTACACCTTC. It encodes CASSRDSRLGYTF.

This clone was counted between two and nine times. This chain joins TRBV5-4 and TRBJ1-6, with 9 bases fitting TRBD1. The CDR3 contains 17 residues. V was pared by 2 bases and J by 8 bases, with 11 bases of the junction left unmatched. Germline CDR1 SGHNT, CDR2 YYREEE (reference sequence). The CDR3 DNA sequence: TGTGCCAGCAGCTTAAAGGTACACAGGGGGCTAGATTCACCCCTCCACTTT. Protein product: CASSLKVHRGLDSPLHF.

The J gene is TRBJ1-3, the V gene TRBV3-1 (or the pseudogene TRBV3-2), with a weak D call TRBD1 (5 bases). With 3 bases removed from V and 8 bases from J, the gap between germline ends came to 8 bases. This CDR3 is 12 amino acids long. The germline V gene has CDR1 LGHDT and CDR2 YNNKEL (reference sequence). This CDR3 is CASSHGRDTIYF. Here the CDR3 DNA reads TGTGCCAGCAGCCACGGCAGGGACACCATATATTTT.

This chain joins TRBV7-8 and TRBJ2-7, with D possibly being TRBD1 (5 bases). Germline V gives CDR1 SGHVS, CDR2 FQNEAQ. The CDR3 has 14 residues. Trimming stripped 3 bases from V and 2 bases from J, with 11 bases between. In DNA, the CDR3 is TGTGCCAGCAGCTTGGGTCTAGGGGCCTACGAGCAGTACGTC. Protein sequence: CASSLGLGAYEQYV.

On this clone: The same CDR3 is also encoded by other DNA sequences in this sample. This chain uses TRBV3-1 (or the pseudogene TRBV3-2) with TRBJ1-5; the match to TRBD1 covers 9 bases. With V trimmed by 3 bases and J by 5 bases, 2 bases remained unmatched. Germline CDR1 reads LGHDT; CDR2 reads YNNKEL (reference sequence). This CDR3 region has 14 residues. CDR3 in DNA: TGTGCCAGCAGCCAGAGGACAGGGGATCAGCCCCAGCATTTT. Translated, it gives CASSQRTGDQPQHF.